The sequence of this T cell receptor beta chain was determined in a study of T-cell memory formation after mild COVID-19 (dated by TCRdb to the early 2020s). For the study in its entirety: TCR sequence clusters from the two donors were found to be largely donor specific. Longitudinal TCRalpha and TCRbeta repertoire sequencing tracked T-cell clones expanding and contracting after mild COVID-19 in two donors. The cohort comprised two young, previously healthy adult volunteers, one female and one male. Results and caveats for the whole study, not just this receptor: Clones contracting from day 15 to 85 had balanced CD4/CD8 phenotypes, while a second wave expanding from day 15 to 37 was biased towards CD4+. SARS-CoV-2 specificity of the second-wave clones peaking on day 37 was not confirmed. Contracting CD4+ clones were located mainly in the CM and EM memory subsets, whereas CD8+ clones were found to be enriched in EMRA. The study covered only a couple of mild cases, and larger cohorts including severe cases with pre-infection samples were considered necessary. Some responding clones were detected in pre-infection memory, suggesting pre-existing cross-reactive memory T cells joined the SARS-CoV-2 response.

The junction carries 13 bases between V and J, which are trimmed by 5 bases and 1 base respectively. From cysteine to phenylalanine, the CDR3 is 14 amino acids long. The sequence is cut down to CDR3 DNA, 42 bases in frame from base 1. From the germline V gene (reference sequence), CDR1 is DFQATT and CDR2 is SNEGSKA. Instrument used: Illumina NovaSeq 6000. TCRalpha and TCRbeta cDNA libraries were constructed by 5'RACE with constant-segment primers, with sample barcodes and unique molecular identifiers being introduced. RNA was extracted from every sample with Trizol reagent. Libraries were amplified in two PCR steps, with a second sample barcode and Illumina TruSeq adapters added in the second step. Sequencing of libraries was performed on an Illumina NovaSeq with 2 x 150 bp paired-end reads. The authors' analysis ran thus. With migec v1.2.7, reads were demultiplexed and then collapsed into UMI-guided consensus sequences. Using mixcr v2.1.11, the UMI consensuses were aligned to TRA and TRB V and J templates and assembled into clonotypes. Expanded or contracted clonotypes were those called significant by both edgeR and NoisET, with noise models trained on biological replicates. edgeR calls used a false discovery rate-adjusted p below 0.01 and a log2 fold-change threshold of 1. PCA with hierarchical clustering of max-normalized trajectories of the 1000 most abundant clonotypes was used as exploratory dynamics analysis. Each responding clone was given a CD4 or CD8 phenotype based on the CD4+ and CD8+ repertoires, which had been sequenced separately. TCRdb applied fastp at Q25 and MiXCR to the public reads, then kept only in-frame beta chains. Records with the same CDR3 protein are collapsed into one entry carrying the most frequent genes and DNA. TCRdb, not the authors, supplied the V and J calls. This sample has 300,000 to 400,000 distinct CDR3 sequences in its table, and under 15% of those were observed once. The ten largest clones take up under 25% of the sample.

Ficoll-Paque density gradient centrifugation was the method used to isolate PBMCs. A note on this clonotype: The specificity of this receptor is unknown. No clone much larger than this one lies a single base away; base qualities are absent.

The sequence is built from TRBV20-1 and TRBJ2-3; perhaps TRBD2 is the D gene, with 5 bases matching. Sample: PBMCs or a T cell subset sorted from them (not recorded which). This sequence originates from a man younger than 35 who had mild COVID-19 (a few samples of this study predate the infection). The sample titles of this study are shuffled in the database, so cell type and time point are left out; the donor was told from shared clones. The sequence in DNA is TGCAGTGCTCCCAAGCGGACTGGCACAGATACGCAGTATTTT. Its translation reads: CSAPKRTGTDTQYF.